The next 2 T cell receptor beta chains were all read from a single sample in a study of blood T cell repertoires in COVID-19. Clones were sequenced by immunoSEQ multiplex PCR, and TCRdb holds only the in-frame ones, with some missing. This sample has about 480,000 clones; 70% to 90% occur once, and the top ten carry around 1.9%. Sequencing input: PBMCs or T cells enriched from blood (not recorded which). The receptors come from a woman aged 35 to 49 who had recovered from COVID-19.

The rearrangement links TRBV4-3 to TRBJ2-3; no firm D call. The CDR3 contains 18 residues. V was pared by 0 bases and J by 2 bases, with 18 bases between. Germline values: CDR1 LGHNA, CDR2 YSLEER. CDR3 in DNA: TGCGCCAGCAGCCAAGATCTGTTGGCGGAACCTTACACAGATACGCAGTATTTT. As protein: CASSQDLLAEPYTDTQYF.

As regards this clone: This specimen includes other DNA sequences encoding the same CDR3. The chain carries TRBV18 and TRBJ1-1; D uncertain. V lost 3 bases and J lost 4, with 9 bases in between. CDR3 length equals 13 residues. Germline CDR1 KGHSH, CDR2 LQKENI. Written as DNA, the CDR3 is TGTGCCAGCTCACCGTCGAGAAGCACTGAAGCTTTCTTT. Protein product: CASSPSRSTEAFF.